The 9 T cell receptor beta chains in this list originate from one sample, sequenced in a study of blood T cell repertoires in COVID-19. Clones were sequenced by immunoSEQ multiplex PCR, and TCRdb holds only the in-frame ones, with some missing. The repertoire holds 200,000 to 300,000 clones, 83% seen once, with roughly 5.5% in the top ten. The sequenced sample was peripheral blood. These receptors originate from a human donor in a cohort sampled during active COVID-19.

The chain links TRBV24-1 to TRBJ1-1; D may be TRBD1 (5 bases). The CDR3 is 13 residues long. V was trimmed by 5 bases and J by 1 base, leaving 7 bases between them. Germline CDR1 KGHDR, CDR2 SFDVKD. CDR3 protein: CATSVGGNTEAFF. CDR3 nucleotide sequence: TGTGCCACCAGTGTCGGGGGGAACACTGAAGCTTTCTTT.

The chain couples TRBV5-5 to TRBJ1-2, with 7 bases that match TRBD1. Germline V gives CDR1 SGHKS, CDR2 YYEKEE (reference sequence). The CDR3 totals 16 residues. J was trimmed by 7 bases and V by 0 bases; bases with no gene match: 12. The CDR3 DNA reads TGTGCCAGCAGCTTGGAACCCACAGGGGCGGGCAGTGGCTACACCTTC. Amino acids: CASSLEPTGAGSGYTF. Looking up the rest from reference TRBV5-5 and TRBJ1-2 gives the full variable domain: DAGVTQSPTHLIKTRGQQVTLRCSPISGHKSVSWYQQVLGQGPQFIFQYYEKEERGRGNFPDRFSARQFPNYSSELNVNALLLGDSALYLCASSLEPTGAGSGYTFGSGTRLTVV.

The chain couples TRBV27 to TRBJ2-1; 8 bases are shared with TRBD1. This CDR3 has 14 residues. Germline loops: CDR1 MNHEY, CDR2 SMNVEV (reference sequence). Germline trimming cut 5 bases from V and 11 bases from J; bases unmatched to any gene: 11. The chain's CDR3 is CASSLPMRQGKQFF. As DNA, the CDR3 is TGTGCCAGCAGTCTCCCCATGAGACAGGGGAAGCAGTTCTTC.

The chain links TRBV15 to TRBJ1-4; the match to TRBD1 covers 7 bases. The CDR3 length is 15 residues. Germline loops: CDR1 LNHNV, CDR2 YYDKDF (reference sequence). After removal of 3 bases from V and 2 bases from J, the junction contained 3 bases not matched to a gene. CDR3 in DNA: TGTGCCACCAGCAGCGCGACAGGGACTAATGAAAAACTGTTTTTT. Amino acid sequence: CATSSATGTNEKLFF.

The chain has TRBV30 and TRBJ2-7; possible D gene TRBD2, 6 bases. This CDR3 contains 15 residues. CDR1 and CDR2 from the germline V gene are GTSNPN and SVGIG (reference sequence). The V gene lost 1 base and the J gene lost 6 bases, with 19 bases spanning the gap. The CDR3 coding sequence is TGTGCCTGGAGTGATCTAGGGACTCGACTTCCCGAGCAGTACTTC. Protein: CAWSDLGTRLPEQYF. Using reference TRBV30 and TRBJ2-7 for the parts outside the CDR3, the full variable domain is SQTIHQWPATLVQPVGSPLSLECTVEGTSNPNLYWYRQAAGRGLQLLFYSVGIGQISSEVPQNLSASRPQDRQFILSSKKLLLSDSGFYLCAWSDLGTRLPEQYFGPGTRLTVT.

V usage is TRBV19 and J usage is TRBJ2-7, with 8 bases identical to TRBD1. V lost 5 bases and J lost 2; bases outside the gene matches: 5. The CDR3 extends over 14 amino acids. Germline CDR1 is LNHDA and CDR2 is SQIVND (reference sequence). CDR3 region: CASSPGTGAYEQYF. In nucleotides, the CDR3 is TGTGCCAGTAGTCCCGGGACAGGTGCCTACGAGCAGTACTTC.

This clone has just one count. DNA of the CDR3: TGTGCCAGCAGTGCGGGACTAGCGGGAGACACAGATACGCAGTATTTT. Its translation: CASSAGLAGDTDTQYF. This chain uses TRBV2 with TRBJ2-3; TRBD2 matches at 14 bases. Germline assignment: CDR1 SNHLY and CDR2 FYNNEI. With 4 bases clipped from V and 2 bases from J, the junction kept 2 bases outside the gene matches. This CDR3 has 16 amino acids.

The chain is built from TRBV7-2 and TRBJ2-3; 7 bases agree with TRBD2. The CDR3 runs to 16 residues. Germline V CDR1 and CDR2: SGHTA, FQGNSA. V lost 5 bases, J lost 0 bases, and 8 bases stayed unmatched. The CDR3 reads CASSPHQRGSTDTQYF. In nucleotides, the CDR3 is TGTGCCAGCAGCCCCCACCAGCGGGGTAGCACAGATACGCAGTATTTT. Supplemented by reference TRBV7-2 and TRBJ2-3, the full variable domain reads GAGVSQSPSNKVTEKGKDVELRCDPISGHTALYWYRQSLGQGLEFLIYFQGNSAPDKSGLPSDRFSAERTGGSVSTLTIQRTQQEDSAVYLCASSPHQRGSTDTQYFGPGTRLTVL.

There are a few counts of this clone. The chain recombines TRBV5-1 with TRBJ1-4; D gene ambiguous. In germline, CDR1 is SGHRS, CDR2 YFSETQ. V was shortened by 1 base and J by 0 bases, with 4 bases between the two germline ends. This CDR3 region has 14 residues. In DNA form, the CDR3 reads TGCGCCAGCAGCTTGACGGCAACTAATGAAAAACTGTTTTTT. As protein: CASSLTATNEKLFF.